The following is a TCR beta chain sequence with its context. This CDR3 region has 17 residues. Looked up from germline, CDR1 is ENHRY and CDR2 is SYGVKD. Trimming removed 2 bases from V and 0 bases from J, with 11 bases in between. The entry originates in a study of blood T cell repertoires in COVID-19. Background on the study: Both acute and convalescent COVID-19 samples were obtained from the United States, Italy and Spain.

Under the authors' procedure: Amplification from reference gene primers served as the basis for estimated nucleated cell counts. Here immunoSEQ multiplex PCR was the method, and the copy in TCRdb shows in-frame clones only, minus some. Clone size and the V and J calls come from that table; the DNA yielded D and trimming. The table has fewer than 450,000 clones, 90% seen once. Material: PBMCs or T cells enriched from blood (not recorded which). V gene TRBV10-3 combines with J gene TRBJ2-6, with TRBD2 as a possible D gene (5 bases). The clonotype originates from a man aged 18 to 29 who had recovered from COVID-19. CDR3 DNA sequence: TGTGCCATCAGTGAGGGAGGACGGTCCTCTGGGGCCAACGTCCTGACTTTC. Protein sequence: CAISEGGRSSGANVLTF.